Listed below are T cell receptor beta chains from one sample, sequenced in a study of T cells in Graves' hyperthyroidism and ophthalmopathy. TCRdb redid the calling of the multiplex PCR reads with MiXCR, one entry per CDR3 protein. The table has hundreds of thousands of distinct CDR3 sequences, roughly a sixth seen once. Sequencing used blood. The receptors come from a woman aged 45 to 65 with Graves' hyperthyroidism that later progressed to Graves' ophthalmopathy. Both conserved end residues are part of each CDR3. The D gene is left open where the match is weak. A row's size may be missing; if present it is once, few, many or a size class.

clone_size j_call v_call d_call cdr3_aa cdr3_nt
few TRBJ1-1 TRBV6-5 - CASSYSVDMNTEAFF TGTGCCAGCAGTTACTCCGTTGACATGAACACTGAAGCTTTCTTT
- TRBJ2-7 TRBV7-6 TRBD1 CASGNPDRAYEQYF TGTGCCAGCGGAAACCCGGACAGGGCCTACGAGCAGTACTTC
many TRBJ2-1 TRBV5-1 - CASSLAIGPRNEQFF TGCGCCAGCAGCTTGGCCATCGGACCGAGGAATGAGCAGTTCTTC
few TRBJ1-1 TRBV29-1 - CSVVVNTEAFF TGCAGCGTTGTAGTGAACACTGAAGCTTTCTTT
- TRBJ1-2 TRBV7-9 TRBD1 CASSATDRAEGYTF TGTGCCAGCAGCGCCACGGACAGGGCTGAGGGCTACACCTTC
few TRBJ2-5 TRBV5-5 TRBD1 CASRGTGTEETQYF TGTGCCAGCAGGGGGACCGGGACAGAAGAGACCCAGTACTTC
many TRBJ1-2 TRBV6-1 - CASSYIGMSAGYTF TGTGCCAGCAGTTATATAGGAATGAGCGCTGGCTACACCTTC
many TRBJ1-1 TRBV19 - CASNRGLSTEAFF TGTGCCAGTAACCGGGGATTGAGTACTGAAGCTTTCTTT
- TRBJ2-1 TRBV5-6 TRBD1 CASSTGTVSYNEQFF TGTGCCAGCAGCACCGGGACAGTTTCCTACAATGAGCAGTTCTTC
few TRBJ2-1 TRBV27 - CASSFTKNGINEQFF TGTGCCAGCAGTTTTACCAAGAACGGTATCAATGAGCAGTTCTTC
- TRBJ2-5 TRBV7-9 TRBD1 CAGGQGLRETQYF TGTGCCGGGGGACAGGGCCTTCGAGAGACCCAGTACTTC
many TRBJ1-1 TRBV6-5 - CASSYPLVGMNTEAFF TGTGCCAGCAGTTACCCACTTGTAGGGATGAACACTGAAGCTTTCTTT
many TRBJ1-1 TRBV2 - CARTKTGFSDPEKAFF TGTGCCAGGACGAAGACAGGTTTCTCAGACCCGGAAAAAGCTTTCTTT
many TRBJ2-5 TRBV3-1 - CASSPITTYQETQYF TGTGCCAGCAGCCCGATTACAACGTACCAAGAGACCCAGTACTTC
- TRBJ2-7 TRBV30 TRBD2 CAGRKTTSGGQYF TGTGCCGGACGGAAGACAACTAGCGGAGGGCAGTACTTC